Described below is a single T cell receptor (beta chain) sequence and its context. This clone was observed a single time. The specificity of this receptor is unknown. It has no much larger one-base neighbor in the sample; base qualities were not kept. This sample stems from a study of blood T cell repertoires in COVID-19 (dated by TCRdb to about 2020). In terms of the full investigation: Samples from collaborators originated in the United States, Italy and Spain and spanned both the acute and convalescent phases of COVID-19. The repertoires were released in a freely available public database intended as a resource for research on the immune response to SARS-CoV-2. The samples were drawn from two sources: the first 160 participants of the ongoing ImmuneRACE study, and approximately 1,300 subjects contributed by 6 global collaborators. Sample metadata almost always included a de-identified subject ID, COVID-19 status, age in years and sex. Where available, HLA class I and class II types were obtained from metadata supplied by the sample provider rather than from assay-based typing. The dataset comprised deeply sampled blood TCRbeta repertoires from subjects exposed to, actively infected with, or recovered from COVID-19. The material from the prospective study consisted of cDNA or gDNA derived from T cells, B-cell-depleted T cells, or PBMCs. What the work shows at the level of the full study, not this receptor alone: How much clinical and demographic metadata was included differed by source and by participant, and the metadata was provided uncurated.

The junction carries 11 bases between V and J, which are trimmed by 3 bases and 6 bases respectively. The CDR3 covers 13 residues, taking in both the cysteine and the phenylalanine. Here the CDR3 DNA is all that survives: 39 bases in frame from base 1. CDR1 and CDR2 are drawn from the germline V gene: SGHTA, FQGNSA. TCRbeta CDR3 regions were amplified from genomic DNA by means of the immunoSEQ Assay, a bias-controlled multiplex PCR. Regarding the original processing steps: The number of nucleated cells in each sample was estimated from the amplification of reference gene primers within the assay. Sequence reads were collapsed and filtered to measure the absolute abundance of every unique TCRbeta CDR3 rearrangement. For each sample, productive Simpson clonality was calculated by taking the square root of Simpson's diversity index across productive rearrangements. This is the immuneACCESS table as TCRdb keeps it, with only in-frame sequences that have V and J called. A part of the clones is gone; compared with another copy, unresolved V genes explain less than half, and the rest is unexplained. The DNA was the basis for D and trimming; V, J and clone size are from that table. Recorded for this sample are about 220,000 clones; over 75% of them occurred a single time. The top ten hold over 10% of the sample.

The collaborating institutions used their own protocols to collect whole blood in K2EDTA tubes. For TCRbeta analysis, collaborators shipped samples as frozen whole blood, isolated PBMCs, or DNA extracted from either of those sample types. Sequenced input: peripheral blood. This receptor was identified in a human donor in a cohort sampled during active COVID-19. Recombination connected TRBV7-2 to TRBJ1-1, with no confident D gene call. CDR3 loop: CASSFTLVSEAFF. At the DNA level, the sequence is TGTGCCAGCAGCTTCACCCTAGTTTCTGAAGCTTTCTTT.